These T cell receptor beta chains were read from a single sample in a study of molecular identifiers for immune sequencing clone quantification. TCRdb redid the calling of the PCR reads with MiXCR, one entry per CDR3 protein. This table holds more than 450,000 distinct CDR3 sequences, 25% found once. The sequencing sample was made of naive CD8+ T cells from blood, with Jurkat cell RNA spiked in. The source is a human donor in good health. Some libraries in this study had Jurkat cell RNA spiked in. CDR3s include the opening cysteine and the closing phenylalanine or tryptophan. A D gene is named only where the DNA matches it firmly. Clone size is not always given. Where it is, it says once, few, many or a class for expanded clones.

CASSSPREGIYTDTQYF TGTGCCAGCAGTTCCCCGAGGGAGGGGATATACACAGATACGCAGTATTTT TRBV28 17 many TRBJ2-3 TRBD2
CASYSWEDYEQYF TGTGCCAGCTACAGTTGGGAGGACTACGAGCAGTACTTC TRBV6-1 13 NA TRBJ2-7 NA
CASSPVLAGTYEQYF TGTGCCAGCAGCCCGGTCCTAGCGGGAACCTACGAGCAGTACTTC TRBV7-6 15 many TRBJ2-7 TRBD2
CASSEAGTNTEAFF TGTGCCAGCAGTGAAGCGGGGACAAACACTGAAGCTTTCTTT TRBV6-1 14 few TRBJ1-1 NA
CASSQDPGPQFF TGCGCCAGCAGCCAAGACCCAGGTCCGCAGTTCTTC TRBV4-3 12 few TRBJ2-1 NA
CASTHPRRESSYEQYF TGTGCCAGCACCCATCCCAGACGGGAGAGCTCCTACGAGCAGTACTTC TRBV27 16 NA TRBJ2-7 NA
CASGCGSGELFF TGTGCCAGTGGTTGCGGGAGCGGGGAGCTGTTTTTT TRBV19 12 NA TRBJ2-2 TRBD2
CASSIGGSEQFF TGTGCCAGTAGTATAGGGGGGAGTGAGCAGTTCTTC TRBV19 12 few TRBJ2-1 NA
CAWSGEGGNIQYF TGTGCCTGGAGTGGAGAAGGTGGAAACATTCAGTACTTC TRBV30 13 many TRBJ2-4 NA
CASSPPWTNEKLFF TGTGCCAGCAGCCCCCCCTGGACTAATGAAAAACTGTTTTTT TRBV12-3/TRBV12-4 14 few TRBJ1-4 NA
CASSFPGEYSGANVLTF TGCGCCAGCAGCTTCCCGGGGGAGTACTCTGGGGCCAACGTCCTGACTTTC TRBV5-1 17 many TRBJ2-6 NA